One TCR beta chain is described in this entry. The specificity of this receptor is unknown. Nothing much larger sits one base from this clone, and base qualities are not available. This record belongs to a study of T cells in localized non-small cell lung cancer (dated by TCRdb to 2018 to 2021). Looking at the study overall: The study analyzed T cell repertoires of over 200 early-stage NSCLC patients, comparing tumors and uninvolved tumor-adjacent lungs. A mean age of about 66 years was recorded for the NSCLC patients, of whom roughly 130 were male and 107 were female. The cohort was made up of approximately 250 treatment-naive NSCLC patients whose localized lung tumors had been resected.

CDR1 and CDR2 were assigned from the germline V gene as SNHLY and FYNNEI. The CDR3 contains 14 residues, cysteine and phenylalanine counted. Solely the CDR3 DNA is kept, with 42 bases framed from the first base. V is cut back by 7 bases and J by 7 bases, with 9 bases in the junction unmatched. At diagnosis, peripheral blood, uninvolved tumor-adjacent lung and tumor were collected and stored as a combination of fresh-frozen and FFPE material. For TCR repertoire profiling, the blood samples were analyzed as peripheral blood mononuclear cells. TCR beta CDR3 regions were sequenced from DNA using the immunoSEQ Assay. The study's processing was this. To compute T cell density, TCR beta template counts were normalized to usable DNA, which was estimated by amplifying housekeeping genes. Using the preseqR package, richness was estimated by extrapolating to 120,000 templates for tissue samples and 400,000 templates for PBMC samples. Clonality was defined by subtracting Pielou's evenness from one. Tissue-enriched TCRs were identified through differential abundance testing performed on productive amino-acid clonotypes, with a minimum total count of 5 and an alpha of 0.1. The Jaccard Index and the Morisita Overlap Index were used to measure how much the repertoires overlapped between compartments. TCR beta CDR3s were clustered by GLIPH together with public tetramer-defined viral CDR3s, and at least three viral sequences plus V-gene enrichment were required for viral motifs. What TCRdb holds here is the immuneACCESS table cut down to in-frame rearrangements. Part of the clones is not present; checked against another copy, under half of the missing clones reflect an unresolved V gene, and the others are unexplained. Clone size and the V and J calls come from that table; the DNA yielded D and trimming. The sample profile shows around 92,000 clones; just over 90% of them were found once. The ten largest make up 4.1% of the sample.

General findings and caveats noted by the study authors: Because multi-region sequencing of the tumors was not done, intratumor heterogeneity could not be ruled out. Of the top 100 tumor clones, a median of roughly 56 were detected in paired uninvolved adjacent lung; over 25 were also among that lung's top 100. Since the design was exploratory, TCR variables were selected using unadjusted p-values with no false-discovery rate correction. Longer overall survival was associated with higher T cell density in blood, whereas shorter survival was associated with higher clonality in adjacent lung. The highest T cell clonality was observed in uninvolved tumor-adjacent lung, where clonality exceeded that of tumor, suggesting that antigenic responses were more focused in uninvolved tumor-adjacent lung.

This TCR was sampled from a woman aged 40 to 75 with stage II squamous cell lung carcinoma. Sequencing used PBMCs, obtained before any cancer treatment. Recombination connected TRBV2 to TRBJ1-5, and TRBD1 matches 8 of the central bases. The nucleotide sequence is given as TGTGCCAGCAAAGGACAGGGTTACGTCCAGCCCCAGCATTTT. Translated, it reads CASKGQGYVQPQHF. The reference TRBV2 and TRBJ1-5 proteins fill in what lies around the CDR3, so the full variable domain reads EPEVTQTPSHQVTQMGQEVILRCVPISNHLYFYWYRQILGQKVEFLVSFYNNEISEKSEIFDDQFSVERPDGSNFTLKIRSTKLEDSAMYFCASKGQGYVQPQHFGDGTRLSIL.